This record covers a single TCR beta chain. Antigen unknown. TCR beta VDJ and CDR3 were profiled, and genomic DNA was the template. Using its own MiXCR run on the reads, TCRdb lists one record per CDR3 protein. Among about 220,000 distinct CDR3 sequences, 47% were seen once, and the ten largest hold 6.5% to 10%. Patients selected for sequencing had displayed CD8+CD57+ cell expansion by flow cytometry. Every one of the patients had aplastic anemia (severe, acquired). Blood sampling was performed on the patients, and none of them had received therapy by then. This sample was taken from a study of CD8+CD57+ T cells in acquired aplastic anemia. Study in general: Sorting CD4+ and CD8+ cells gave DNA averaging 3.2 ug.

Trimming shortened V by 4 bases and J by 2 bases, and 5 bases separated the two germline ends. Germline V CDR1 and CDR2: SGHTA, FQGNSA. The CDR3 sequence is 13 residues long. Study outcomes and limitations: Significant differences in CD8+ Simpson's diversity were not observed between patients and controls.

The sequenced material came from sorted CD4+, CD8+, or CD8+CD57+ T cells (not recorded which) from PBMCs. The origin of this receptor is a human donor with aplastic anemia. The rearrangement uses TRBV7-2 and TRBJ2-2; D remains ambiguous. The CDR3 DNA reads TGTGCCAGCAGCTCCGCCAACACCGGGGAGCTGTTTTTT. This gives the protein CASSSANTGELFF.